This TCR beta chain appears in the sequencing data of a study of Ad26.COV2.S vaccination and SARS-CoV-2 variants. Across the whole study: Ad26.COV2.S arm of COV1001 included the donor. The vaccine Ad26.COV2.S was put into the muscle once, or twice with 56 days between.

Study outcomes and limitations: Total T cell responses may have been underestimated by the TCR breadth and depth analyses.

Profiling relied on immunoSEQ multiplex PCR, and the TCRdb table lists in-frame clones only, not all of them. The sample consists of some 520,000 clones, about 83% of them appearing once. Treatment described: 15 to 20 received Ad26.COV2.S at low or high dose, single or two shots; about 5 received placebo; per-sample allocation not given. The investigators took samples on day 63 after the first vaccine or placebo injection. This person who donated was an adult of 18-55 years in Boston. Germline CDR1 SGDLS, CDR2 YYNGEE. CDR3 length: 16 amino acids. Comment on this clone: Its antigen is unknown. At one end, the junction sequence differs from germline, possibly due to a read error.

The input for sequencing was peripheral blood, taken in a trial of Ad26.COV2.S vaccine versus placebo. The chain joins TRBV9 to TRBJ1-2, with 7 bases lining up with TRBD1. The TCR was taken from a person aged 18-60 years who received the Ad26.COV2.S COVID-19 vaccine or a placebo. The CDR3 coding sequence is TGTGCCAGCACGGAAGTACAGGGGTTCTCCACATATGGTTACACCTTC. This encodes CASTEVQGFSTYGYTF.